A selection of T cell receptor beta chains follows, all from one sample in a study of blood T cell repertoires in COVID-19. Here immunoSEQ multiplex PCR was the method, and the copy in TCRdb shows in-frame clones only, minus some. The repertoire holds over 80,000 clones, around 87% seen once, with 15% to 20% in the top ten. The sequenced sample consisted of peripheral blood. The receptors were sampled from a human donor in a cohort sampled during active COVID-19. Each CDR3 is given with its conserved first and last residue. D genes are given only for firm matches. Part of the rows lack a size; the others show once, few, many or a class for expanded clones.

CDR3aa	CDR3nt	abundance	v_gene	j_gene	d_gene
CASSPTGVEAFF	TGCGCCAGCAGCCCGACAGGAGTAGAAGCTTTCTTT	NA	TRBV4-3	TRBJ1-1	NA
CASSLTGRRANYGYTF	TGTGCCAGCAGCTTGACAGGGAGGAGGGCGAACTATGGCTACACCTTC	NA	TRBV13	TRBJ1-2	TRBD1
CASSRFGQGALLTNEKLFF	TGTGCCAGCAGCCGGTTTGGACAGGGGGCATTGTTAACTAATGAAAAACTGTTTTTT	NA	TRBV3-1/TRBV3-2	TRBJ1-4	TRBD1
CASNEDTIYF	TGTGCCAGCAACGAGGACACCATATATTTT	NA	TRBV6-5	TRBJ1-3	NA
CASSTSGFTYGYTF	TGTGCCAGCAGCACGTCAGGCTTCACCTATGGCTACACCTTC	NA	TRBV9	TRBJ1-2	NA
CASSELAGSRNEQFF	TGTGCCAGCAGTGAATTAGCCGGGAGTCGTAATGAGCAGTTCTTC	NA	TRBV25-1	TRBJ2-1	NA
CASRSGVNEQFF	TGTGCCAGCAGGTCAGGGGTCAATGAGCAGTTCTTC	NA	TRBV11-2	TRBJ2-1	NA
CASSYGQGAYEQYF	TGCGCCAGCAGCTATGGACAGGGGGCCTACGAGCAGTACTTC	once	TRBV4-1	TRBJ2-7	TRBD1
CASSLAAAGTGFFTEAFF	TGTGCCAGCAGCTTAGCTGCTGCCGGGACAGGGTTTTTCACTGAAGCTTTCTTT	NA	TRBV11-2	TRBJ1-1	TRBD1
CASSAELAPTSYNEQFF	TGTGCCAGCAGCGCCGAACTAGCTCCGACCTCCTACAATGAGCAGTTCTTC	NA	TRBV9	TRBJ2-1	NA
CASSPGTGRTNYGYTF	TGTGCCAGCTCACCCGGGACAGGGAGAACTAACTATGGCTACACCTTC	NA	TRBV18	TRBJ1-2	TRBD1
CSLQAGTLTEAFF	TGCAGCCTCCAAGCCGGGACACTCACTGAAGCTTTCTTT	NA	TRBV29-1	TRBJ1-1	NA
CSAAKGENSPLHF	TGCAGCGCCGCTAAGGGGGAGAACTCACCCCTCCACTTT	NA	TRBV29-1	TRBJ1-6	NA
CASSSSLEQFF	TGTGCCAGCAGCTCTAGTCTTGAGCAGTTCTTC	NA	TRBV5-6	TRBJ2-1	NA
CASSARVGTAYF	TGTGCCAGCAGCGCGCGTGTAGGGACAGCGTACTTC	NA	TRBV7-9	TRBJ2-5	TRBD1
CASSLLIGLAGAEEQYF	TGTGCCAGCAGCTTACTAATAGGACTAGCGGGAGCTGAGGAGCAGTACTTC	NA	TRBV7-8	TRBJ2-7	TRBD2
CASSWEGQGYGYTF	TGTGCCAGCAGCTGGGAGGGACAGGGGTATGGCTACACCTTC	NA	TRBV7-8	TRBJ1-2	TRBD1
CASSQVTGGRGYTF	TGCGCCAGTAGCCAAGTCACGGGGGGACGTGGCTACACCTTC	NA	TRBV4-3	TRBJ1-2	NA
CASSATGAANQPQHF	TGTGCCAGCAGCGCGACAGGCGCGGCGAATCAGCCCCAGCATTTT	NA	TRBV9	TRBJ1-5	NA
CASSYGAQLNIQYF	TGTGCCAGCAGTTACGGTGCCCAGTTAAACATTCAGTACTTC	NA	TRBV6-5	TRBJ2-4	NA
CAQYFGELFF	TGTGCCCAATACTTCGGGGAGCTGTTTTTT	NA	TRBV7-3	TRBJ2-2	NA
CASSVVPIGDTIYF	TGTGCCAGCAGCGTAGTCCCCATCGGGGACACCATATATTTT	NA	TRBV9	TRBJ1-3	NA
CASSDSAGPNTGELFF	TGTGCCAGCAGTGACTCGGCGGGACCGAACACCGGGGAGCTGTTTTTT	NA	TRBV6-4	TRBJ2-2	NA
CASSVATGATDTEAFF	TGTGCCAGCAGCGTAGCTACAGGGGCGACTGACACTGAAGCTTTCTTT	once	TRBV9	TRBJ1-1	TRBD1
CASSRRQSHRINPHSGANVLTF	TGTGCCAGCAGCAGGAGACAGTCACACCGGATAAATCCCCACTCTGGGGCCAACGTCCTGACTTTC	NA	TRBV7-8	TRBJ2-6	NA
CATSGDRGFGNYGYTF	TGTGCCACCAGTGGGGACAGGGGATTTGGCAACTATGGCTACACCTTC	once	TRBV24-1	TRBJ1-2	TRBD1
CASSVGTSGTGYEQYF	TGTGCCAGCAGCGTGGGGACTAGCGGGACAGGCTACGAGCAGTACTTC	NA	TRBV9	TRBJ2-7	TRBD2
CASSLASGQGSDTQYF	TGTGCCAGCAGCTTAGCCTCTGGACAGGGGTCAGATACGCAGTATTTT	NA	TRBV7-6	TRBJ2-3	TRBD1
CASSLQGSYEQYF	TGCGCCAGCAGCTTGCAGGGCTCCTACGAGCAGTACTTC	NA	TRBV5-1	TRBJ2-7	NA
CASAENLNREAFF	TGTGCCAGCGCCGAGAACCTAAATCGGGAAGCTTTCTTT	NA	TRBV9	TRBJ1-1	NA
CASSPGGTTETQYF	TGTGCCAGCTCACCAGGAGGGACCACAGAGACCCAGTACTTC	NA	TRBV18	TRBJ2-5	NA
CASTPARGGNTIYF	TGTGCCAGCACCCCCGCCAGGGGGGGAAACACCATATATTTT	once	TRBV27	TRBJ1-3	TRBD1
CASSLVGKRYEQYF	TGTGCCAGCAGCTTAGTCGGGAAAAGGTACGAGCAGTACTTC	NA	TRBV7-2	TRBJ2-7	NA
CASSSTGGNGYTF	TGTGCCAGCAGCTCGACAGGGGGTAATGGCTACACCTTC	NA	TRBV7-3	TRBJ1-2	TRBD1
CATSRDRASSNEQFF	TGTGCCACCAGCAGAGATCGTGCTAGCAGCAATGAGCAGTTCTTC	NA	TRBV15	TRBJ2-1	NA
CASSPSTGGSGSPLHF	TGTGCCAGCAGCCCCTCGACAGGGGGATCAGGTTCACCCCTCCACTTT	NA	TRBV4-2	TRBJ1-6	TRBD1
CASSPFPKGASNQPQHF	TGTGCCAGCAGCCCTTTTCCAAAGGGGGCCAGCAATCAGCCCCAGCATTTT	NA	TRBV4-2	TRBJ1-5	TRBD1
CASASERTGGEQYF	TGTGCCAGCGCCTCGGAGAGGACAGGGGGTGAGCAGTACTTC	NA	TRBV6-5	TRBJ2-7	TRBD1
CASSLDRVYGYTF	TGTGCCAGCAGCTTGGACAGGGTGTATGGCTACACCTTC	NA	TRBV7-2	TRBJ1-2	TRBD1
CASSQFGTGGPNYGYTF	TGTGCCAGCAGCCAGTTTGGGACAGGGGGTCCTAACTATGGCTACACCTTC	NA	TRBV16	TRBJ1-2	TRBD1
CASRWASNTGELFF	TGTGCCAGCAGGTGGGCATCGAACACCGGGGAGCTGTTTTTT	NA	TRBV6-6	TRBJ2-2	NA
CAISDELSTYEQYF	TGTGCCATCAGTGACGAATTATCTACCTACGAGCAGTACTTC	NA	TRBV10-3	TRBJ2-7	NA
CASSRGLADNNEQFF	TGCGCCAGCAGCCGGGGACTAGCGGATAACAATGAGCAGTTCTTC	NA	TRBV5-1	TRBJ2-1	TRBD2
CASRRGQGDEQYF	TGTGCCAGCAGGAGGGGACAGGGGGACGAGCAGTACTTC	NA	TRBV2	TRBJ2-7	TRBD1